One sample yielded the 20 T cell receptor beta chains listed below, sequenced in a study of T cell clonality in common variable immunodeficiency. Assay used: immunoSEQ multiplex PCR; TCRdb lists only in-frame clones, some missing. The specimen has approximately 46,000 clones, none found just once. Sequencing was done on a sample of peripheral blood mononuclear cells. These receptors originate from a person aged 18-69 years in good health.

This clone was observed at least ten times. The read ends 3 residues early relative to the CDR3; the germline J gene fills the gap. The chain is built from TRBV18 and TRBJ2-5, with TRBD2 as a possible D gene (6 bases). Trimming shortened V by 5 bases and J by 7 bases, and 14 bases separated the two germline ends. This CDR3 has 13 residues. Germline CDR1 and CDR2: KGHSH and LQKENI. The covered CDR3 bases are TGTGCCAGCTCATCCCACGGGCGGGGGACC. Encoded protein: CASSSHGRGT. The complete CDR3 reads CASSSHGRGTQYF.

This clone was detected ten times or more. With the read ending 3 residues before the CDR3 end, the germline J gene is used to fill in that end. The rearrangement links TRBV5-6 to TRBJ2-3; 8 nucleotides agree with TRBD1. This CDR3 contains 14 residues. CDR1 SGHDT and CDR2 YYEEEE come from the germline V gene. The ends lost 4 bases at V and 6 bases at J; junction bases unmatched: 7. The CDR3 here is CASSAGQVGDTQYF. The sequenced CDR3 bases are TGTGCCAGCAGCGCGGGACAGGTCGGGGATACG.

The sample holds many counts of this clone. The read finishes 3 residues shy of the CDR3 end, and the germline J gene is used to complete it. The V call is TRBV19, the J call TRBJ1-1, with a tentative D call TRBD1 (5 bases). This CDR3 has 13 amino acids. Per germline, CDR1 LNHDA and CDR2 SQIVND (reference sequence). Trimming pared 7 bases from V and 1 base from J, leaving 10 bases between. The CDR3 reads CASKARENTEAFF. The sequenced part of the CDR3 DNA is TGTGCCAGTAAGGCCAGGGAGAACACTGAA.

This clone was detected ten times or more. The sequenced fragment ends 3 residues before the CDR3 boundary, so the rest is inferred from the germline J gene. This chain joins TRBV5-4 and TRBJ2-3; 7 nucleotides align to TRBD2. CDR1 and CDR2 (germline): SGHNT, YYREEE (reference sequence). Losses at the gene ends were 3 bases for V and 2 bases for J; bases not matched to a gene: 6. This CDR3 contains 15 residues. The CDR3 sequence is CASSSQRDSTDTQYF. Partial CDR3 DNA: TGTGCCAGCAGCTCCCAGCGGGACTCCACAGATACG.

This clone was counted only a few times. With the read ending 3 residues before the CDR3 end, the germline J gene is used to fill in that end. The rearrangement uses TRBV5-1 and TRBJ2-5; D call uncertain. CDR3 length: 15 residues. Trimming stripped 0 bases from V and 5 bases from J, with 14 bases between. In germline, CDR1 is SGHRS, CDR2 YFSETQ. The CDR3 sequence: CASSLGVSPQETQYF. Partial CDR3 DNA: TGCGCCAGCAGCTTGGGTGTCTCCCCGCAGGAGACC. Full variable domain (rest looked up from reference TRBV5-1 and TRBJ2-5): KAGVTQTPRYLIKTRGQQVTLSCSPISGHRSVSWYQQTPGQGLQFLFEYFSETQRNKGNFPGRFSGRQFSNSRSEMNVSTLELGDSALYLCASSLGVSPQETQYFGPGTRLLVL.

This clone appeared many times. The read ends 3 residues early relative to the CDR3; the germline J gene fills the gap. The genes are TRBV6-1 and TRBJ1-2, with 7 bases lining up with TRBD1. The germline V gene encodes CDR1 MNHNS and CDR2 SASEGT. This CDR3 has 15 amino acids. V was pared by 3 bases and J by 4 bases, with 8 bases of the junction left unmatched. The CDR3 DNA, read in part, is TGTGCCAGCAGTGATGGGACAGCTGTCCTCTATGGC. As protein: CASSDGTAVLYG. The entire CDR3 protein is CASSDGTAVLYGYTF.

This clone occurred many times. From the germline J gene comes the end of the CDR3, since the read stops 3 residues before it. V gene TRBV5-6 combines with J gene TRBJ1-2, with a weak D call TRBD1 (5 bases). This CDR3 region has 13 residues. The germline V gene encodes CDR1 SGHDT and CDR2 YYEEEE. With 4 bases removed from V and 2 bases from J, the gap between germline ends came to 9 bases. CDR3 loop: CASSPTENYGYTF. The CDR3 DNA, read in part, is TGTGCCAGCAGCCCGACAGAAAACTATGGC.

This clone was detected many times. From the germline J gene comes the end of the CDR3, since the read stops 3 residues before it. V gene TRBV7-2 combines with J gene TRBJ2-7; perhaps TRBD1 as D (5 bases). The CDR3 covers 13 residues. Germline assignment: CDR1 SGHTA and CDR2 FQGNSA. Trimming pared 5 bases from V and 3 bases from J, leaving 11 bases between. CDR3 bases read: TGTGCCAGCAGCACAGGACCATACTACGAG. This sequence encodes CASSTGPYYE. In full, the CDR3 reads CASSTGPYYEQYF.

This clone was observed many times. The read finishes 3 residues shy of the CDR3 end, and the germline J gene is used to complete it. The chain is built from TRBV11-2 and TRBJ2-5, with 8 bases identical to TRBD1. Trimming removed 5 bases from V and 1 base from J; junction bases left unmatched: 6. The CDR3 runs 15 residues. Germline CDR1 SGHAT, CDR2 FQNNGV. The covered CDR3 bases are TGTGCCAGCAGCGGATGGACAGGGCGCCAAGAGACC. Translated, it gives CASSGWTGRQET. The entire CDR3 reads CASSGWTGRQETQYF.

This clone has at least ten counts. Read sequence stops 3 residues before the CDR3 end, and the germline J gene provides the missing end. The chain joins TRBV12-3 or TRBV12-4 to TRBJ1-5, with 8 bases matching TRBD1. The CDR3 is made up of 15 amino acids. J gave up 7 bases and V 6 bases, and 11 bases lay outside the gene matches. CDR3 DNA (partial): TGTGCCAGCAGGACCGACCGGACAGGGAGACAGCCC. It codes for CASRTDRTGRQP. The whole CDR3 sequence reads CASRTDRTGRQPQHF.

On this clone itself: Coverage ceases 3 residues before the CDR3 finishes, and the germline J gene fills in the end. The chain uses TRBV18 and TRBJ2-3; 10 bases are shared with TRBD2. The CDR3 covers 16 residues. Trimming took 3 bases from V and 4 from J; bases not matched to a gene: 7. Looked up from germline, CDR1 is KGHSH and CDR2 is LQKENI. CDR3 in amino acids: CASSPQRGGSADTQYF. The CDR3 bases that were read are TGTGCCAGCTCACCGCAGCGGGGGGGCAGCGCAGATACG.

This clone has a handful of counts. A read error may produce the germline difference seen at one junction end. The CDR3 end is not reached by the read, which stops 3 residues before it; the germline J gene fills it in. Different DNA sequences within this sample yield the same CDR3. V and J are TRBV19 and TRBJ1-3, with D possibly TRBD1 on 6 matching bases. CDR1 LNHDA and CDR2 SQIVND come from the germline V gene (reference sequence). The CDR3 runs 14 residues. The covered CDR3 bases are TGTGCCAGTAGTATAGGAGAAGGGGGAAACACG. This codes for CASSIGEGGNT. The full CDR3 reads CASSIGEGGNTIYF.

There are many counts of this clone. Coverage ceases 3 residues before the CDR3 finishes, and the germline J gene fills in the end. The rearrangement links TRBV18 to TRBJ1-4, with no clear D. V was shortened by 1 base and J by 0 bases, with 9 bases between the two germline ends. The CDR3 runs to 16 residues. In germline, CDR1 is KGHSH, CDR2 LQKENI. The DNA read from the CDR3 is TGTGCCAGCTCACCACGTTCCGTAGCAACTAATGAAAAA. Translation gives CASSPRSVATNEK. In full, the CDR3 reads CASSPRSVATNEKLFF.

As regards this clone: One end of the junction does not line up with germline, which may come from a read error. The read ends 3 residues early relative to the CDR3; the germline J gene fills the gap. At the DNA level, this CDR3 is encoded by other sequences in the same sample as well. This rearrangement joins TRBV19 to TRBJ1-3; D possibly corresponds to TRBD1 (5 bases). Germline V gene sequence: CDR1 LNHDA, CDR2 SQIVND (reference sequence). This CDR3 comprises 15 residues. The sequenced CDR3 bases are TGTGCCAGTAGTACCCGGCAGGGCCCCGGAAACACG. This translates into CASSTRQGPGNT. The entire CDR3 protein reads CASSTRQGPGNTIYF.

The table lists this clone with many counts. Read data end 3 residues before the CDR3 end; the end is taken from the germline J gene. V gene TRBV20-1 combines with J gene TRBJ2-5; 12 bases agree with TRBD2. Germline CDR1 is DFQATT and CDR2 is SNEGSKA (reference sequence). V dropped 3 bases and J dropped 4; count of bases not matched to a gene: 6. This CDR3 is built from 15 residues. The DNA read from the CDR3 is TGCAGTGCTAGCGGACTAGCGGGGCGTTCAGAGACC. Its protein product is CSASGLAGRSET. The CDR3, in full, reads CSASGLAGRSETQYF.

This clone was counted many times. The CDR3 is CASQDSPYEQYF. The sequenced CDR3 bases are TGCGCCAGTCAAGACAGCCCCTACGAG. The chain is built from TRBV5-1 and TRBJ2-7; the D gene is possibly TRBD1 (5 bases). The read terminates 3 residues before the CDR3 end, so the remaining end is supplied by the germline J gene. V was shortened by 8 bases and J by 2 bases, with 11 bases between the two germline ends. The CDR3 length is 12 residues. Germline values: CDR1 SGHRS, CDR2 YFSETQ.

This clone appeared a few times. The read falls 3 residues short of the CDR3 end, and the missing part is taken from the germline J gene. The chain joins TRBV19 to TRBJ1-5; 9 bases fit TRBD1. CDR3 size: 16 residues. Germline trimming cut 8 bases from V and 2 bases from J; bases unmatched to any gene: 10. Germline V lookup: CDR1 LNHDA, CDR2 SQIVND (reference sequence). The sequenced part of the CDR3 DNA is TGTGCCAGTCGCTGGGGACAGGGCCGCGGCAATCAGCCC. Translation gives CASRWGQGRGNQP. From start to end, the CDR3 is CASRWGQGRGNQPQHF.

This clone turned up a few times. CDR3 region: CASSLGAGTIETQYF. Partial CDR3 DNA: TGTGCCAGCAGCTTAGGGGCCGGGACTATAGAGACG. The gene calls are TRBV7-2 and TRBJ2-3, with TRBD2 matching 7 bases. Sequencing ends 3 residues short of the CDR3 end; the germline J gene provides the rest. The CDR3 consists of 15 residues. Germline loops: CDR1 SGHTA, CDR2 FQGNSA.

This clone was seen repeatedly, ten times or more. The CDR3 goes on 3 residues after the read ends, and that part is filled in from the germline J gene. The chain has TRBV30 and TRBJ1-2, with a weak D call TRBD1 (6 bases). Germline assignment: CDR1 GTSNPN and CDR2 SVGIG (reference sequence). CDR3 length: 14 amino acids. V was trimmed by 6 bases and J by 6 bases, leaving 20 bases between them. CDR3 region: CACRRSGGRDGYTF. Incomplete CDR3 DNA: TGTGCCTGTCGTCGATCGGGGGGGCGTGATGGC.

A few counts support this clone. The read is 3 residues too short to cover the CDR3 end, so that end is filled in from the germline J gene. The rearrangement joins TRBV7-2 to TRBJ1-2; 8 bases map to TRBD1. The CDR3 has 15 residues. Germline V gene lookup returns CDR1 SGHTA and CDR2 FQGNSA. The CDR3 bases that were read are TGTGCCAGCAGCTTAGCGATGCAGGGGGCGGGGGGC. Translated: CASSLAMQGAGG. The complete CDR3 protein is CASSLAMQGAGGYTF.